This entry lists 5 T cell receptor beta chains sequenced from one sample in a study of cytomegalovirus exposure and HLA in healthy donors. Both 60 Vbeta primers and 13 Jbeta primers went into the PCR. Only in-frame clones appear in the TCRdb table, and some are missing; sequencing was by immunoSEQ multiplex PCR. The repertoire holds under 250,000 clones, with 79% as singletons. Specimen: PBMCs. The receptors here all came from a woman aged 25 to 39 in good health and CMV-seropositive.

This chain connects TRBV30 to TRBJ1-5, with TRBD1 identical over 9 bases. CDR1 and CDR2 from the germline V gene are GTSNPN and SVGIG (reference sequence). The ends lost 0 bases at V and 4 bases at J; junction bases unmatched: 4. The CDR3 has 15 residues. For the CDR3, the DNA is TGTGCCTGGAGTGTACAGGGACAGGGTAATCAGCCCCAGCATTTT. Its translation: CAWSVQGQGNQPQHF.

Only one count was recorded for this clone. The chain couples TRBV6-1 to TRBJ2-7, with D tentatively TRBD1 (6 bases). CDR1 MNHNS and CDR2 SASEGT come from the germline V gene. The V gene lost 5 bases and the J gene lost 6 bases, with 17 bases spanning the gap. The CDR3 length is 14 residues. Here the CDR3 reads CASSRQGSLLEQYF. In DNA form, the CDR3 reads TGTGCCAGCAGTCGGCAGGGGTCCCTGCTCGAGCAGTACTTC.

This clone was counted a single time. The chain uses TRBV4-3 and TRBJ2-1; TRBD2 agrees at 13 bases. This CDR3 spans 17 amino acids. The germline V gene has CDR1 LGHNA and CDR2 YSLEER. V dropped 1 base and J dropped 12; count of bases not matched to a gene: 12. CDR3 nucleotides: TGCGCCAGCAGCCAAGTACGCACTAGCGGGGGGGCCTTGGGGCAGTTCTTC. Its translation is CASSQVRTSGGALGQFF.

This chain links TRBV19 with TRBJ2-4; D uncertain. The CDR3 is made up of 16 amino acids. V lost 6 bases, J lost 3 bases, and 18 bases lay in between. Germline V lookup: CDR1 LNHDA, CDR2 SQIVND (reference sequence). The CDR3, as DNA: TGTGCCAGTAGCCAGAACCCAGATCCAATCAAAAACATTCAGTACTTC. This translates into CASSQNPDPIKNIQYF.

The chain carries TRBV19 and TRBJ2-2; 9 positions match TRBD1. The CDR3 sequence is 17 residues long. Germline V gene data show CDR1 as LNHDA and CDR2 as SQIVND (reference sequence). The J segment lost 3 bases and the V segment lost 7 bases, leaving 12 bases of the junction unmatched. The CDR3 sequence: CASISRGTGRDTGELFF. Here the CDR3 DNA reads TGTGCCAGTATTTCTCGTGGGACAGGGCGCGACACCGGGGAGCTGTTTTTT.